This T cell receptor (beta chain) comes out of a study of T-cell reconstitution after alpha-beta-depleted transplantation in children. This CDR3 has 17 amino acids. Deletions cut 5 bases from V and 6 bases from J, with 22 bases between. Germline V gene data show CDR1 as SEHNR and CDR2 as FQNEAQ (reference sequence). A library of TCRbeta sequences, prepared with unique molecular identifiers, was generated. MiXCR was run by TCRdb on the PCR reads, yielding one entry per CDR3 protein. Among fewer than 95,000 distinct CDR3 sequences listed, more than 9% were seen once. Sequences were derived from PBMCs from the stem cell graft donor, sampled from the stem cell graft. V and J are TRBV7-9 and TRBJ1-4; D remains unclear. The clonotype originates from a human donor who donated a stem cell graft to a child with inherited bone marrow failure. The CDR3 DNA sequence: TGTGCCAGCAGCCCTGGAGTTTTGCCGGGGAGGGATGAAAAACTGTTTTTT. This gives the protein CASSPGVLPGRDEKLFF.